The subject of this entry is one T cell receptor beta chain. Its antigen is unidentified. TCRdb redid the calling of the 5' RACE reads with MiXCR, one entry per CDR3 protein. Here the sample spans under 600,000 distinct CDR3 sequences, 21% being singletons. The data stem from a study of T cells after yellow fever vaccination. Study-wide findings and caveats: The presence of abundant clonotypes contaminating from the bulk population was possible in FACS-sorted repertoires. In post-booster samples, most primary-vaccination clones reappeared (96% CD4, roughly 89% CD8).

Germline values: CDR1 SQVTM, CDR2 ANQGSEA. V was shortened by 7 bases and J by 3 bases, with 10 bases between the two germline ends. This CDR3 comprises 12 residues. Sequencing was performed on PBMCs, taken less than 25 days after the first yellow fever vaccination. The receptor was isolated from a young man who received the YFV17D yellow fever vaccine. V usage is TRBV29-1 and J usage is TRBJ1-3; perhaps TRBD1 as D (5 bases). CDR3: CSGAGLGNTIYF. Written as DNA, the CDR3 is TGCAGCGGCGCAGGGCTTGGAAACACCATATATTTT.